These 24 T cell receptor beta chains share one sample of origin, sequenced in a study of molecular identifiers for immune sequencing clone quantification. TCRdb re-called the PCR reads with MiXCR, one entry per CDR3 protein. Of tens of thousands of distinct CDR3 sequences listed, 15% to 20% are singletons. The sample consisted of naive CD8+ T cells from blood, with Jurkat cell RNA spiked in. The sample's subset: FACS-sorted CD8+CD4-CCR7+CD45RA+ naive T cells. The receptor source for this set is a human donor in good health. Some libraries in this study had Jurkat cell RNA spiked in.

Remarks on this clonotype: A read error may account for a junction end that differs from germline. This chain uses TRBV5-3 with TRBJ2-3; 7 nucleotides agree with TRBD2. TRBV5-3 is an ORF for which the function is uncertain. The length of the CDR3 is 13 residues. The CDR3 region has the DNA TGTGCCAGCAGCTTGGATCGCGGGGGTACGCAGTATTTT. It translates to CASSLDRGGTQYF.

As concerns this clonotype: This clone may be a read error of a much larger clone one base away. The V and J genes are TRBV19 and TRBJ1-2, with unresolved D. This CDR3 has 18 residues. The germline CDR1 and CDR2 sequences are LNHDA and SQIVND (reference sequence). The CDR3 DNA follows: TGTACCAGTAGTACCCCGGACGTCCCTGATCTCAGTAACTATGGCTACACCTTC. Protein: CTSSTPDVPDLSNYGYTF.

This clonotype appeared a few times. The CDR3 bases are TGTGCCAGCAGCGCTAGCGGCTCCTACGAGCAGTACTTC. It is translated as CASSASGSYEQYF. The gene calls are TRBV9 and TRBJ2-7; TRBD2 agrees at 7 bases. Germline values: CDR1 SGDLS, CDR2 YYNGEE. With 3 bases clipped from V and 0 bases from J, the junction kept 0 bases outside the gene matches. The CDR3 sequence is 13 residues long.

This clonotype showed up just a few times. The chain employs TRBV27 and TRBJ2-7; TRBD1 agrees at 10 bases. CDR1 is MNHEY and CDR2 is SMNVEV in the germline V gene (reference sequence). Trimming at V came to 7 bases and at J to 7 bases, leaving 13 bases not matched to a gene. The CDR3 has 15 amino acids. CDR3 sequence (DNA): TGTGCCAGCATTGGGTGGGACAGGGGATGGCGAGAGCAGTACTTC. Protein product: CASIGWDRGWREQYF.

The chain employs TRBV7-9 and TRBJ2-1, with 10 nucleotides matching TRBD2. Trimming at V came to 1 base and at J to 9 bases, leaving 6 bases not matched to a gene. CDR1 and CDR2 (germline): SEHNR, FQNEAQ (reference sequence). The CDR3 is 15 residues long. The CDR3 nucleotides read TGTGCCAGCAGCTTAGGGCTAGCGGGAGTTGCTGAGCAGTTCTTC. Its protein product is CASSLGLAGVAEQFF. Filled out from reference TRBV7-9 and TRBJ2-1, the complete variable domain reads DTGVSQNPRHKITKRGQNVTFRCDPISEHNRLYWYRQTLGQGPEFLTYFQNEAQLEKSRLLSDRFSAERPKGSFSTLEIQRTEQGDSAMYLCASSLGLAGVAEQFFGPGTRLTVL.

There are many counts of this clonotype. The chain joins TRBV27 to TRBJ2-7; no definite D call. Looked up from germline, CDR1 is MNHEY and CDR2 is SMNVEV (reference sequence). Between the trimmed V and J ends, which lost 2 bases and 6 bases, there was a span of 11 bases. The CDR3 contains 13 residues. The DNA for the CDR3 is TGTGCCAGCAGTTTAATCCTAGACGGCGAGCAGTACTTC. Its translation: CASSLILDGEQYF.

On this clonotype: A read error may account for a junction end that differs from germline. The rearrangement uses TRBV5-1 and TRBJ2-5; D is ambiguous. The CDR3 is 15 amino acids. Germline-derived CDR1 and CDR2 are SGHRS and YFSETQ. The CDR3, as DNA: TGCGCCAGCAAGGTTGGGCACAGACAACAAGGGACCCAGTACTTC. This codes for CASKVGHRQQGTQYF.

Concerning this clonotype: A much larger clone lies one base from this, so it may be a read error. The chain combines TRBV24-1 with TRBJ1-5, with D unresolved. Germline V gives CDR1 KGHDR, CDR2 SFDVKD. Trimming shortened V by 7 bases and J by 2 bases, and 11 bases separated the two germline ends. The CDR3 consists of 14 residues. The chain's CDR3 is CATRGPDCNQPQHF. CDR3 sequence (DNA): TGTGCCACCAGGGGCCCCGATTGCAATCAGCCCCAGCATTTT.

At least ten counts were recorded for this clonotype. The rearrangement joins TRBV19 to TRBJ2-3; D is tentatively TRBD1 or TRBD2 (5 bases each). Trimming took off 5 bases at V and 5 bases at J, with 14 bases between the two ends. The CDR3 covers 14 residues. Per the germline V gene, CDR1 is LNHDA and CDR2 is SQIVND (reference sequence). CDR3 bases: TGTGCCAGTAGTCCGGGGCGACTCCTAGATACGCAGTATTTT. The encoded protein is CASSPGRLLDTQYF.

This clonotype was seen many times. The chain has TRBV5-5 and TRBJ2-7, with 7 bases that match TRBD2. The CDR3 has 14 residues. Germline CDR1 is SGHKS and CDR2 is YYEKEE (reference sequence). V trimming: 0 bases; J trimming: 3 bases; junction bases outside the gene matches: 3. CDR3 DNA sequence: TGTGCCAGCAGCTTGGTGACGGGGGGCTACGAGCAGTACTTC. Its translation: CASSLVTGGYEQYF.

As to this clonotype: The germline gene is not matched at one end of the junction; a read error may be the cause. The gene calls are TRBV28 and TRBJ2-1; D may correspond to TRBD1 or TRBD2 (5 bases each). The CDR3 runs 15 residues. CDR1 is MDHEN, CDR2 SYDVKM, per germline. The CDR3 coding sequence is TGTGCCAGCAGTTTATGGGGGGAAATGGACAATGAGCAGCTCTTC. Protein product: CASSLWGEMDNEQLF.

This clonotype showed up many times. The chain's CDR3 is CASTIDRESEKLFF. CDR3 nucleotide sequence: TGTGCCAGCACCATCGACAGGGAGAGTGAAAAACTGTTTTTT. This chain links TRBV6-9 with TRBJ1-4; 7 nucleotides match TRBD1. V was clipped by 7 bases and J by 7 bases; unmatched bases: 9. This CDR3 spans 14 amino acids. In germline, CDR1 is MNHGY, CDR2 SVAAGI.

Comment on this clonotype: A read error is possible here, since a much larger clone lies one base away. The J gene is TRBJ2-7, the V gene TRBV5-1; possibly TRBD1 for D (5 bases). Germline assignment: CDR1 SGHRS and CDR2 YFSETQ. With 0 bases removed from V and 3 bases from J, the gap between germline ends came to 7 bases. This CDR3 contains 13 residues. The CDR3 here is CASSLGQCYEQYF. The DNA for the CDR3 is TGCGCCAGCAGCTTGGGACAGTGCTACGAGCAGTACTTC.

This clonotype was recorded at least ten times. This rearrangement joins TRBV5-1 to TRBJ2-3, with no clear D. The CDR3 runs 13 residues. The germline V and J ends were trimmed by 7 bases and 6 bases, with 15 bases remaining between them. CDR1 is SGHRS and CDR2 is YFSETQ in the germline V gene. CDR3: CASSALFGDTQYF. For the CDR3, the DNA is TGCGCCAGCTCGGCTCTCTTTGGGGATACGCAGTATTTT.

V and J are TRBV27 and TRBJ2-7; D gene unclear. This CDR3 spans 13 amino acids. From germline, CDR1 is MNHEY and CDR2 SMNVEV (reference sequence). Trimming took 5 bases from V and 1 from J, leaving 9 bases between them. This chain's CDR3 is CASSIGPSYEQYF. The CDR3 DNA reads TGTGCCAGCAGTATAGGACCGTCCTACGAGCAGTACTTC.

This clonotype was recorded many times. This sequence joins TRBV7-2 and TRBJ2-7, with 10 bases fitting TRBD1. This CDR3 has 17 residues. The germline V gene has CDR1 SGHTA and CDR2 FQGNSA. Losses at the gene ends were 5 bases for V and 3 bases for J; bases not matched to a gene: 13. CDR3 sequence (DNA): TGTGCCAGCAGCCCCTCAAGGATCGGGACAGGGGACTACGAGCAGTACTTC. Protein: CASSPSRIGTGDYEQYF.

This clonotype was found many times. The V and J genes are TRBV5-1 and TRBJ2-3, with a tentative D call TRBD2 (5 bases). This CDR3 contains 19 residues. The germline CDR1 and CDR2 sequences are SGHRS and YFSETQ. Deletions cut 0 bases from V and 2 bases from J, with 22 bases between. CDR3 DNA: TGCGCCAGCAGCTTGGGGGAGAGAATGGCAGGCCTATCCACAGATACGCAGTATTTT. Its translation is CASSLGERMAGLSTDTQYF.

In this sample, this clonotype turned up many times. The rearrangement joins TRBV4-2 to TRBJ2-5; D is tentatively TRBD1 or TRBD2 (5 bases each). CDR1 LGHNA and CDR2 YNFKEQ come from the germline V gene. This CDR3 comprises 15 residues. The V end lost 5 bases, the J end lost 4 bases, and 17 bases lay between the germline ends. CDR3 sequence reads: CASSSSGEGRETQYF. CDR3 sequence (DNA): TGTGCCAGCAGCTCAAGTGGAGAGGGGAGAGAGACCCAGTACTTC.

In its sample, this clonotype was seen many times. The chain combines TRBV14 with TRBJ1-4, with TRBD1 identical over 7 bases. This CDR3 has 17 amino acids. V lost 5 bases to trimming and J lost 3 bases; unmatched junction nucleotides: 12. The germline gives CDR1 SGHDN, CDR2 FVKESK. The CDR3 region has the DNA TGTGCCAGCAGCAGAGGGGGCCAAAGTAAATCTAATGAAAAACTGTTTTTT. Amino acid sequence: CASSRGGQSKSNEKLFF.

The sample holds many counts of this clonotype. V usage is TRBV6-5 and J usage is TRBJ2-7; D unresolved. Germline lookup yields CDR1 MNHEY and CDR2 SVGAGI. This CDR3 spans 15 amino acids. V was clipped by 0 bases and J by 4 bases, with 13 bases between them. The DNA for the CDR3 is TGTGCCAGCAGTTACTCCCCGGATCAGGCATACGAGCAGTACTTC. Its protein product is CASSYSPDQAYEQYF.

The gene calls are TRBV28 and TRBJ1-1; no reliable D call. V dropped 10 bases and J dropped 6 bases, with 12 bases sitting between them. The length of the CDR3 is 11 residues. Germline V gene data show CDR1 as MDHEN and CDR2 as SYDVKM. CDR3 in DNA: TGTGCCATACGCGACCCCTCTGAAGCTTTCTTT. It codes for CAIRDPSEAFF.

In regard to this clonotype: A much bigger clone sits one base away, suggesting this may be a read error. V and J are TRBV7-8 and TRBJ2-7; D is perhaps TRBD2 (5 bases). Trimming cost V 1 base and J 2 bases, with 12 bases left between them. CDR3 length: 15 residues. Germline V lookup: CDR1 SGHVS, CDR2 FQNEAQ. This chain's CDR3 is CASSLEGASPYEQYF. DNA for the CDR3: TGTGCCAGCAGCTTAGAGGGAGCCAGCCCCTACGAGCAGTACTTC.

There are many counts of this clonotype. The chain joins TRBV6-2 or TRBV6-3 to TRBJ1-5; 12 bases map to TRBD1. V lost 3 bases, J lost 5 bases, and 2 bases stayed unmatched. The CDR3 consists of 15 residues. From germline, CDR1 is MNHEY and CDR2 SVGEGT. The CDR3 is CASSYGTGGDQPQHF. The CDR3 nucleotides are TGTGCCAGCAGTTATGGGACAGGGGGCGATCAGCCCCAGCATTTT.

At least ten counts were recorded for this clonotype. This CDR3 is CASSLIKNSPLHF. CDR3 bases: TGTGCCAGCAGTTTAATCAAGAATTCACCCCTCCACTTT. The V and J genes are TRBV27 and TRBJ1-6; D remains ambiguous. Trimming removed 2 bases from V and 7 bases from J, with 6 bases in between. Germline V gives CDR1 MNHEY, CDR2 SMNVEV (reference sequence). This CDR3 is 13 amino acids long.